This TCR beta chain was recovered during a study of CD8 T cells in ankylosing spondylitis. Study-wide results and limits: Disease-linked clones, CD8+, were relatively rare in peripheral blood. The clones that were linked to disease were reported to be significantly enriched in matched synovial fluid samples from ankylosing spondylitis patients. Ankylosing spondylitis blood appeared to be characterized by a TCR beta motif of eight highly homologous variants.

Preparation of TCR beta libraries was done by quantitative 5'-RACE with molecular barcodes. TCRdb itself ran the 5' RACE reads through MiXCR, one entry per CDR3 protein. The data contain about 220,000 distinct CDR3 sequences, roughly 26% of them singletons. This clonotype was seen at least ten times. What it recognizes is unknown. V was clipped by 5 bases and J by 0 bases; unmatched bases: 4. Germline lookup yields CDR1 SGHAT and CDR2 FQNNGV. The CDR3 is 15 residues long. This sequence was found in a male donor with ankylosing spondylitis or in good health (not recorded which). The chain joins TRBV11-2 to TRBJ1-3; 7 bases are shared with TRBD1. The sequenced sample was blood, either unsorted or a sorted T cell fraction (not recorded which). The CDR3 DNA reads TGTGCCAGCAGCGAAAGGACAGGCTCTGGAAACACCATATATTTT. Residues: CASSERTGSGNTIYF.